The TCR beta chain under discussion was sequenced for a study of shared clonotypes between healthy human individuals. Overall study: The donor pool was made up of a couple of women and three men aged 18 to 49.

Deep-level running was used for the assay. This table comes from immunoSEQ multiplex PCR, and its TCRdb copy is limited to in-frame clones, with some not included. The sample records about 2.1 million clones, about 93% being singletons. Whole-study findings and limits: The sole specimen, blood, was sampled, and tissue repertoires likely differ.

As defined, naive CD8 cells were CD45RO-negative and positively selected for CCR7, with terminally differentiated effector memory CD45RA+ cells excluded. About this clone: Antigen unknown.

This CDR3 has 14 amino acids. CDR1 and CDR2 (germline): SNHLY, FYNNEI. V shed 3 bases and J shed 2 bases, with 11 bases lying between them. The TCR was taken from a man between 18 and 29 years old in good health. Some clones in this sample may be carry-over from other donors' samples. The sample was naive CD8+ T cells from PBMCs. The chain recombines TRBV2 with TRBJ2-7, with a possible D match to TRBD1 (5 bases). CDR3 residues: CASSEGRTTYEQYF. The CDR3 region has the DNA TGTGCCAGCAGTGAGGGCAGGACAACCTACGAGCAGTACTTC.